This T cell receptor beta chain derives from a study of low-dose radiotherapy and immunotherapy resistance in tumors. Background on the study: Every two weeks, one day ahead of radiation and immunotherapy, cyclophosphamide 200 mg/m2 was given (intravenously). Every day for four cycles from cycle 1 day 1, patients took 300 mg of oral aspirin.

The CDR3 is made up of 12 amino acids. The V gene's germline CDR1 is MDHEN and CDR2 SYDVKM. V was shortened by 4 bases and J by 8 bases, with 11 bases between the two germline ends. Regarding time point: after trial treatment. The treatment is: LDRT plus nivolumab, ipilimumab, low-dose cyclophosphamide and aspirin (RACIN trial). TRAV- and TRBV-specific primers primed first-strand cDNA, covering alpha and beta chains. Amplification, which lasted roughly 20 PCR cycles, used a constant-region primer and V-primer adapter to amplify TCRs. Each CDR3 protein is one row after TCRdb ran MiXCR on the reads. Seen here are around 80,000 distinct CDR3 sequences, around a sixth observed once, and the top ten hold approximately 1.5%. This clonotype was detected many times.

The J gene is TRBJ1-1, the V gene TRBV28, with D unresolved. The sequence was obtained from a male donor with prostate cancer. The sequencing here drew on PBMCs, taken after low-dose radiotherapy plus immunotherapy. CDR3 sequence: CASSSTDAEAFF. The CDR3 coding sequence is TGTGCCAGCAGTTCAACGGACGCAGAAGCTTTCTTT.